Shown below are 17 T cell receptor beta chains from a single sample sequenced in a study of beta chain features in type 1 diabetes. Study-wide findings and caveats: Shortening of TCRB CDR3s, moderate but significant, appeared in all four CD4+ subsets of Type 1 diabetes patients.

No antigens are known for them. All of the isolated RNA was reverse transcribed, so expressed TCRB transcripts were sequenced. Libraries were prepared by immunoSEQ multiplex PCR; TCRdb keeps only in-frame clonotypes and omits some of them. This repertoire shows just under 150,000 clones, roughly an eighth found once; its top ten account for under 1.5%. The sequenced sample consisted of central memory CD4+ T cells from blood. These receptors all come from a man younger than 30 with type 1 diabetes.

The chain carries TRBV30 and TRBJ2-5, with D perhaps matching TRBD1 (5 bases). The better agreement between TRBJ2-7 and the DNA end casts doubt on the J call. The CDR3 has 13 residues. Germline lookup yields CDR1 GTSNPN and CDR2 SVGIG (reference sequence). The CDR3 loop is CAWARGRAYEQYF. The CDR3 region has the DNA TGTGCCTGGGCAAGGGGCAGAGCCTACGAGCAGTACTTC.

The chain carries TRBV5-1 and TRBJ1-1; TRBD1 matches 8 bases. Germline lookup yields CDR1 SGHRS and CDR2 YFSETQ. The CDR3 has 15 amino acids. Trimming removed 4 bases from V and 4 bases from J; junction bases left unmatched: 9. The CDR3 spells CASSQETGVITEAFF. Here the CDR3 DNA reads TGCGCCAGCAGCCAAGAGACAGGGGTCATCACTGAAGCTTTCTTT.

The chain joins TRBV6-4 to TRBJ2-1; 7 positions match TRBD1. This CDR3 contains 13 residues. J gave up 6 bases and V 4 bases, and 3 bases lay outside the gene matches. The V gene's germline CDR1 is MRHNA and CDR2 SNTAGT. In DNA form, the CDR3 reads TGTGCCAGCAGTGTGACAGGGTCCAATGAGCAGTTCTTC. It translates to CASSVTGSNEQFF.

In DNA form, the CDR3 reads TGTGCCAGCAGCTTATCCGTGAACACCGGGGAGCTGTTTTTT. This gives the protein CASSLSVNTGELFF. The J gene is TRBJ2-2, the V gene TRBV7-9, with D uncertain. V lost 2 bases and J 1 base, leaving 5 bases between the germline ends. Per germline, CDR1 SEHNR and CDR2 FQNEAQ (reference sequence). This CDR3 has 14 residues.

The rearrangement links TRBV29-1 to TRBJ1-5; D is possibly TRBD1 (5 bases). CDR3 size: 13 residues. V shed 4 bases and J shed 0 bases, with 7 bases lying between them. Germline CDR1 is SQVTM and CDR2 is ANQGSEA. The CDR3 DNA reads TGCAGCGTTGTTCAGGGTAGCAATCAGCCCCAGCATTTT. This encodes CSVVQGSNQPQHF.

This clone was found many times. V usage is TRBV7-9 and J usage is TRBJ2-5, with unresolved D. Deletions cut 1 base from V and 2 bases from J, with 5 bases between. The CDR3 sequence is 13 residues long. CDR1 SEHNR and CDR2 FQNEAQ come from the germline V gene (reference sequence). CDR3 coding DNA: TGTGCCAGCAGCTTAGACTCGCAAGAGACCCAGTACTTC. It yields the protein CASSLDSQETQYF.

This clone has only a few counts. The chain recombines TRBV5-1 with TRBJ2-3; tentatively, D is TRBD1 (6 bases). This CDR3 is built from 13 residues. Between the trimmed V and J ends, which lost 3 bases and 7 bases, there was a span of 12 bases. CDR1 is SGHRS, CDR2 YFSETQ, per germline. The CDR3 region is CASSWGQGNTQYF. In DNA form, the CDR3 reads TGCGCCAGCAGCTGGGGTCAGGGGAATACGCAGTATTTT.

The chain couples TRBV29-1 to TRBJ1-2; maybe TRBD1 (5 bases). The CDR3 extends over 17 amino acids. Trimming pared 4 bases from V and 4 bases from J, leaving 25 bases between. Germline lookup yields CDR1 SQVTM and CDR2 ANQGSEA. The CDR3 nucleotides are TGCAGCGTTGTTAACTTAGGGGCTTCCCAGAAGGGCTATGGCTACACCTTC. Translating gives CSVVNLGASQKGYGYTF.

This CDR3 is CASSPPGARQETQYF. As DNA, the CDR3 is TGTGCCAGCAGCCCCCCCGGGGCCAGACAAGAGACCCAGTACTTC. The rearrangement uses TRBV28 and TRBJ2-5; D tentatively fits TRBD1 or TRBD2 (5 bases each). The ends were cut back, 6 bases at V and 2 bases at J, with 16 bases in the middle. The CDR3 is made up of 15 amino acids. Germline V gives CDR1 MDHEN, CDR2 SYDVKM.

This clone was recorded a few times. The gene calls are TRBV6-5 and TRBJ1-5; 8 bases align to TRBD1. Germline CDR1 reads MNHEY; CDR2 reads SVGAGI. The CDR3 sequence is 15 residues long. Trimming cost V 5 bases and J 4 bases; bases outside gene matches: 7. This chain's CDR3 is CASSIGQGPNQPQHF. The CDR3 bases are TGTGCCAGCAGTATCGGACAGGGACCGAATCAGCCCCAGCATTTT.

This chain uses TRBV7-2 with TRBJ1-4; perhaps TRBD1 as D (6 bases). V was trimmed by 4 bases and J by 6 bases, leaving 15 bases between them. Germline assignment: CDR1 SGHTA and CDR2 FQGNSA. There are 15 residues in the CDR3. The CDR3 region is CASSSYRESDEKLFF. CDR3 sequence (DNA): TGTGCCAGCAGCTCTTACAGGGAAAGTGATGAAAAACTGTTTTTT.

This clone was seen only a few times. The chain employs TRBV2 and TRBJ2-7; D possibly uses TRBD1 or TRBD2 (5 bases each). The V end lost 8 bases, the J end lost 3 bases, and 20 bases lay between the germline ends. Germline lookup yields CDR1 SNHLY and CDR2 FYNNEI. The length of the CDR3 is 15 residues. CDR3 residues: CASRNPGTANYEQYF. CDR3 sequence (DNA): TGTGCCAGCCGAAACCCCGGGACGGCGAACTACGAGCAGTACTTC.

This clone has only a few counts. The CDR3 protein is CASSGQGNSPLHF. In nucleotides, the CDR3 is TGTGCCAGCAGCGGACAGGGGAATTCACCCCTCCACTTT. The chain carries TRBV28 and TRBJ1-6, with 9 bases identical to TRBD1. Per germline, CDR1 MDHEN and CDR2 SYDVKM. Trimming removed 6 bases from V and 7 bases from J; junction bases left unmatched: 1. This CDR3 has 13 residues.

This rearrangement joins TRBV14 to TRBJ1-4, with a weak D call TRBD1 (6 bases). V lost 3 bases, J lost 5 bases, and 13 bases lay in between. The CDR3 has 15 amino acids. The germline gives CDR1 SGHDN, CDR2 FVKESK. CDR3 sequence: CASSHVGDRNEKLFF. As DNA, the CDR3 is TGTGCCAGCAGCCACGTCGGCGACAGGAATGAAAAACTGTTTTTT.

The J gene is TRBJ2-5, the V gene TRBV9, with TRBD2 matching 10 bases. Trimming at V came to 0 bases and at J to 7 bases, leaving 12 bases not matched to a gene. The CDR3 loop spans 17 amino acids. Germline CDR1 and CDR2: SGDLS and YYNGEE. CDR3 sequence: CASSVEGSGGSGGTQYF. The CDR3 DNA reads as TGTGCCAGCAGCGTAGAAGGTAGCGGGGGGTCCGGAGGGACCCAGTACTTC.

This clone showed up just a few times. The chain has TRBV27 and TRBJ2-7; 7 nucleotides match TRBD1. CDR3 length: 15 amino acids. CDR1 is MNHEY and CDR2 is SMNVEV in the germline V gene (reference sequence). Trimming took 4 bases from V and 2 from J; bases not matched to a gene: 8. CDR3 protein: CASSSPKGQTYEQYF. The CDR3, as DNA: TGTGCCAGCAGTTCCCCGAAGGGACAGACCTACGAGCAGTACTTC.

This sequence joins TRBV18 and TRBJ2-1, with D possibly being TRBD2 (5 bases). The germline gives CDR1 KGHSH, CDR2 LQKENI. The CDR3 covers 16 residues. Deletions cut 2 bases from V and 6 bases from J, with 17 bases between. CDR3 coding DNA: TGTGCCAGCTCACCATTTAGGTCCGGGGAAGTCAATGAGCAGTTCTTC. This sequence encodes CASSPFRSGEVNEQFF.